The rows below give T cell receptor beta chains drawn from one sample of a study of blood T cell repertoires in COVID-19. Assay used: immunoSEQ multiplex PCR; TCRdb lists only in-frame clones, some missing. The data contain fewer than 200,000 clones, about 83% of them singletons. Sequenced material: PBMCs or T cells enriched from blood (not recorded which). Receptors originate from a woman aged 45-59 years in a cohort exposed to, infected with or recovered from COVID-19 (not recorded which). Each CDR3 is given with its conserved first and last residue. Each record gives: V gene, clone size, J gene, D gene, CDR3 protein, CDR3 DNA. A D gene is named only where the DNA matches it firmly. Size is stated for part of the rows, as once, few or many counts, or as a class when the clone is expanded.

v_gene: TRBV9; abundance: NA; j_gene: TRBJ2-1; d_gene: TRBD2; CDR3aa: CASSLGTSGYNEQFF; CDR3nt: TGTGCCAGCAGCCTCGGGACTAGCGGGTACAATGAGCAGTTCTTC
v_gene: TRBV2; abundance: few; j_gene: TRBJ1-5; d_gene: TRBD1; CDR3aa: CASTLTGDTVQPQHF; CDR3nt: TGTGCCAGCACCCTGACAGGGGATACGGTTCAGCCCCAGCATTTT
v_gene: TRBV7-9; abundance: few; j_gene: TRBJ2-2; d_gene: NA; CDR3aa: CASSPSVLTGGNTGELFF; CDR3nt: TGTGCCAGCAGCCCATCGGTCCTAACCGGGGGGAACACCGGGGAGCTGTTTTTT
v_gene: TRBV7-8; abundance: NA; j_gene: TRBJ1-1; d_gene: TRBD1; CDR3aa: CASSQGQGHTEAFF; CDR3nt: TGTGCCAGCAGCCAAGGACAGGGACACACTGAAGCTTTCTTT
v_gene: TRBV4-3; abundance: once; j_gene: TRBJ1-1; d_gene: TRBD1; CDR3aa: CASSSDRETEAFF; CDR3nt: TGCGCCAGCAGCTCGGACAGGGAGACTGAAGCTTTCTTT
v_gene: TRBV7-2; abundance: NA; j_gene: TRBJ1-2; d_gene: NA; CDR3aa: CASSGNLGGNRGYTF; CDR3nt: TGTGCCAGCAGCGGTAATTTAGGGGGAAATCGTGGCTACACCTTC
v_gene: TRBV6-1; abundance: few; j_gene: TRBJ2-5; d_gene: NA; CDR3aa: CASSQGGMGLQETQYF; CDR3nt: TGTGCCAGCAGTCAAGGCGGGATGGGATTACAGGAGACCCAGTACTTC
v_gene: TRBV10-3; abundance: NA; j_gene: TRBJ1-5; d_gene: TRBD1; CDR3aa: CAISNHYTGGDGQPQHF; CDR3nt: TGTGCCATCAGCAATCACTATACAGGGGGCGATGGCCAGCCCCAGCATTTT
v_gene: TRBV6-4; abundance: few; j_gene: TRBJ2-1; d_gene: NA; CDR3aa: CASSVQGGNEQFF; CDR3nt: TGTGCCAGCAGCGTACAGGGAGGGAATGAGCAGTTCTTC
v_gene: TRBV6-5; abundance: NA; j_gene: TRBJ1-6; d_gene: NA; CDR3aa: CASSYEPGNNSPLHF; CDR3nt: TGTGCCAGCAGTTACGAGCCAGGGAATAATTCACCCCTCCACTTT
v_gene: TRBV29-1; abundance: once; j_gene: TRBJ1-4; d_gene: TRBD1; CDR3aa: CSVTPGQGVTNEKLFF; CDR3nt: TGCAGCGTTACACCGGGACAGGGTGTTACTAATGAAAAACTGTTTTTT
v_gene: TRBV14; abundance: NA; j_gene: TRBJ1-6; d_gene: NA; CDR3aa: CASSQDKVLGRVFNSPLHF; CDR3nt: TGTGCCAGCAGCCAAGATAAGGTGTTGGGCAGGGTCTTCAATTCACCCCTCCACTTT
v_gene: TRBV10-3; abundance: NA; j_gene: TRBJ1-5; d_gene: NA; CDR3aa: CAIGAQGNQPQHF; CDR3nt: TGTGCCATCGGGGCACAGGGCAATCAGCCCCAGCATTTT
v_gene: TRBV5-1; abundance: NA; j_gene: TRBJ2-5; d_gene: TRBD2; CDR3aa: CASSLNAGGPETQYF; CDR3nt: TGCGCCAGCAGCTTGAATGCGGGGGGGCCAGAGACCCAGTACTTC
v_gene: TRBV19; abundance: NA; j_gene: TRBJ2-3; d_gene: TRBD1; CDR3aa: CASSTGQGVDTQYF; CDR3nt: TGTGCCAGTAGTACGGGACAGGGGGTAGATACGCAGTATTTT
v_gene: TRBV5-1; abundance: NA; j_gene: TRBJ1-1; d_gene: NA; CDR3aa: CASRLNREGTEAFF; CDR3nt: TGCGCCAGCAGACTTAACAGGGAAGGCACTGAAGCTTTCTTT
v_gene: TRBV29-1; abundance: NA; j_gene: TRBJ2-6; d_gene: NA; CDR3aa: CSVESDSTGANVLTF; CDR3nt: TGCAGCGTTGAAAGTGACAGTACTGGGGCCAACGTCCTGACTTTC
v_gene: TRBV11-1; abundance: NA; j_gene: TRBJ1-5; d_gene: NA; CDR3aa: CASSLAGGNQPQHF; CDR3nt: TGTGCCAGCAGCTTAGCCGGGGGGAATCAGCCCCAGCATTTT
v_gene: TRBV12-3/TRBV12-4; abundance: NA; j_gene: TRBJ2-7; d_gene: NA; CDR3aa: CASSHTGSYEQYF; CDR3nt: TGTGCCAGCAGTCATACAGGTTCCTACGAGCAGTACTTC
v_gene: TRBV19; abundance: once; j_gene: TRBJ1-3; d_gene: NA; CDR3aa: CASSRSRGDSGNTIYF; CDR3nt: TGTGCCAGTAGTAGGAGCCGTGGAGACTCTGGAAACACCATATATTTT
v_gene: TRBV21-1; abundance: NA; j_gene: TRBJ2-1; d_gene: NA; CDR3aa: CASSSPPRGEQFF; CDR3nt: TGTGCCAGCAGCAGCCCCCCCCGCGGTGAGCAGTTCTTC
v_gene: TRBV14; abundance: NA; j_gene: TRBJ1-1; d_gene: TRBD1; CDR3aa: CASRYTGTDNTEAFF; CDR3nt: TGTGCCAGCAGGTATACCGGGACAGATAACACTGAAGCTTTCTTT
v_gene: TRBV7-8; abundance: NA; j_gene: TRBJ2-3; d_gene: NA; CDR3aa: CASSLEGATGTDTQYF; CDR3nt: TGTGCCAGCAGCTTAGAGGGTGCTACAGGGACAGATACGCAGTATTTT
v_gene: TRBV6-5; abundance: NA; j_gene: TRBJ2-5; d_gene: NA; CDR3aa: CASNPGGAKETQYF; CDR3nt: TGTGCCAGCAACCCCGGAGGGGCCAAAGAGACCCAGTACTTC
v_gene: TRBV7-6; abundance: NA; j_gene: TRBJ2-1; d_gene: TRBD2; CDR3aa: CASSHASGGPDEQFF; CDR3nt: TGTGCCAGCAGCCATGCTAGCGGGGGGCCCGATGAGCAGTTCTTC